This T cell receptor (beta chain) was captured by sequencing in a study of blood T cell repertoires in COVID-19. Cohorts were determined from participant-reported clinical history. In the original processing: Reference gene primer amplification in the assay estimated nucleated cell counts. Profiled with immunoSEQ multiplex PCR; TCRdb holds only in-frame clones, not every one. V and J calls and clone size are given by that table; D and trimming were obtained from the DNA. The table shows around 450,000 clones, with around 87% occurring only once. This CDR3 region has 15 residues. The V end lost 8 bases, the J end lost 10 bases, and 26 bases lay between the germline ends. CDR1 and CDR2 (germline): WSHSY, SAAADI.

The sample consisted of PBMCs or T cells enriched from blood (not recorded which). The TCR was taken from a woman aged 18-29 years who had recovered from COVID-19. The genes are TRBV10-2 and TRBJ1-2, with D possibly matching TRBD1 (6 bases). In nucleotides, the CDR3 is TGCGCCAGCCACGGGGGGGCGCGCGATTTTCAAGTCTACACCTTC. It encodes CASHGGARDFQVYTF.